The clone carrying this T cell receptor beta chain was found many times. Its antigen is unidentified. This record belongs to a study of CD8 T cells in ankylosing spondylitis. The authors made TCR beta libraries by quantitative 5'-RACE with molecular barcodes. TCRdb processed the 5' RACE reads anew with MiXCR; each CDR3 protein has one entry. The sample contains over 600,000 distinct CDR3 sequences, over 15% of which appear only once. Points from the study as a whole: Earlier literature documents some of the motif variants in reactive arthritis synovial fluid and blood. Among TCR beta sequences, a motif of about 8 highly homologous variants appeared characteristic of ankylosing spondylitis blood. CD8+ by phenotype, disease-linked clones were relatively rare in peripheral blood.

This receptor was identified in a male donor with ankylosing spondylitis. Input material: blood, either unsorted or a sorted T cell fraction (not recorded which).

CDR3 nucleotides: TGCAGTGCTAGAGTTAACAGCAAGAACACTGAAGCTTTCTTT. Translating it yields CSARVNSKNTEAFF. The rearrangement links TRBV20-1 to TRBJ1-1, with D unresolved. V lost 1 base, J lost 1 base, and 10 bases lay in between. The length of the CDR3 is 14 residues. Germline V lookup: CDR1 DFQATT, CDR2 SNEGSKA (reference sequence).